This T cell receptor (beta chain) comes out of a study of shared clonotypes between healthy human individuals. Produced via immunoSEQ multiplex PCR; TCRdb's table is partial and in-frame only. The data hold some 1 million clones, with 70% to 80% observed a single time. This CDR3 is 14 amino acids long. CDR1 and CDR2 (germline): SGHTA, FQGTGA. With V trimmed by 4 bases and J by 5 bases, 5 bases remained unmatched. The donors were adults (healthy and HIV-negative) with no recent acute infections or vaccinations. This chain uses TRBV7-3 with TRBJ2-3; TRBD2 matches at 8 bases. This TCR was sampled from a man between 18 and 29 years old in good health. Sequencing was carried out using memory CD4+ T cells sorted from blood. Subset denoted: CD45RA-negative fraction. CDR3 region: CASSWGLEGDTQYF. CDR3 DNA: TGTGCCAGCAGCTGGGGACTAGAGGGAGATACGCAGTATTTT.